The 29 T cell receptor beta chains presented below share a single source sample, sequenced in a study of blood T cell repertoires in COVID-19. Libraries were prepared by immunoSEQ multiplex PCR; TCRdb keeps only in-frame clonotypes and omits some of them. The data hold 250,000 to 300,000 clones, with more than 75% observed a single time. Sequenced material: peripheral blood. Every receptor here comes from a woman between 40 and 50 years old who had recovered from COVID-19.

V and J are TRBV6-5 and TRBJ1-2, with 10 bases lining up with TRBD1. V was pared by 0 bases and J by 4 bases, with 5 bases of the junction left unmatched. This CDR3 comprises 16 residues. From germline, CDR1 is MNHEY and CDR2 SVGAGI. The CDR3 sequence: CASSYSSGQGIYGYTF. DNA of the CDR3: TGTGCCAGCAGTTACTCGTCGGGACAGGGGATCTATGGCTACACCTTC.

The chain couples TRBV15 to TRBJ1-5; D unclear. From germline, CDR1 is LNHNV and CDR2 YYDKDF (reference sequence). The germline V and J ends were trimmed by 6 bases and 1 base, with 4 bases remaining between them. The CDR3 is made up of 12 amino acids. CDR3 region: CATRESNQPQHF. The CDR3 DNA is TGTGCCACCAGGGAGAGCAATCAGCCCCAGCATTTT.

The J gene is TRBJ1-2, the V gene TRBV19; 8 bases line up with TRBD1. Looked up from germline, CDR1 is LNHDA and CDR2 is SQIVND (reference sequence). CDR3 size: 15 residues. Unmatched junction bases numbered 5, after V lost 3 bases and J lost 2 bases. For the CDR3, the DNA is TGTGCCAGTAGTATCACACAGGGGGGGAACTATGGCTACACCTTC. It yields the protein CASSITQGGNYGYTF.

The rearrangement joins TRBV7-2 to TRBJ1-6, with 11 bases identical to TRBD1. Trimming at V came to 5 bases and at J to 9 bases, leaving 6 bases not matched to a gene. The CDR3 totals 15 residues. Germline CDR1 is SGHTA and CDR2 is FQGNSA. CDR3 region: CASSDRTGGGSPLHF. DNA for the CDR3: TGTGCCAGCAGCGACCGGACAGGGGGCGGTTCACCCCTCCACTTT.

The chain carries TRBV7-2 and TRBJ1-2, with D tentatively TRBD1 (6 bases). The CDR3 runs to 16 residues. Per germline, CDR1 SGHTA and CDR2 FQGNSA. Trimming stripped 1 base from V and 4 bases from J, with 16 bases between. The CDR3 spells CASSLVGGQNPYGYTF. Written as DNA, the CDR3 is TGTGCCAGCAGCTTAGTCGGGGGGCAGAACCCCTATGGCTACACCTTC.

The rearrangement uses TRBV18 and TRBJ2-7; D gene ambiguous. CDR1 is KGHSH, CDR2 LQKENI, per germline. Trimming stripped 3 bases from V and 5 bases from J, with 11 bases between. This CDR3 region has 13 residues. The CDR3 DNA is TGTGCCAGCTCACCGGGCAGCCAAGACGAGCAGTACGTC. Protein sequence: CASSPGSQDEQYV.

This chain links TRBV30 with TRBJ2-5, with D perhaps matching TRBD2 (7 bases). The germline V gene encodes CDR1 GTSNPN and CDR2 SVGIG (reference sequence). The V and J ends lost 5 bases and 0 bases respectively, with 16 bases between them. This CDR3 region has 15 residues. The CDR3 region is CAWGGASGHQETQYF. The CDR3, as DNA: TGTGCCTGGGGGGGGGCTAGCGGACACCAAGAGACCCAGTACTTC.

The count of this clone is one. The rearrangement joins TRBV5-6 to TRBJ1-2; a weak D match, TRBD1 (6 bases). CDR3 size: 14 residues. Germline CDR1 and CDR2: SGHDT and YYEEEE. Trimming shortened V by 1 base and J by 7 bases, and 14 bases separated the two germline ends. For the CDR3, the DNA is TGTGCCAGCAGCTTGTTCGGGGGGCAGGGTGGCTACACCTTC. Amino acid sequence: CASSLFGGQGGYTF.

The rearrangement links TRBV7-3 to TRBJ2-3; possible D gene TRBD2, 6 bases. Germline-derived CDR1 and CDR2 are SGHTA and FQGTGA. V lost 0 bases, J lost 4 bases, and 11 bases lay in between. The CDR3 spans 15 residues. The CDR3 loop reads CASSLTSGGADTQYF. The CDR3 coding sequence is TGTGCCAGCAGCTTAACTAGCGGCGGTGCAGATACGCAGTATTTT.

This chain joins TRBV18 and TRBJ1-5, with 7 bases matching TRBD1. This CDR3 has 14 amino acids. CDR1 and CDR2 (germline): KGHSH, LQKENI. The junction had 4 bases not matched to a gene; V was cut back by 2 bases and J by 6 bases. The CDR3 protein is CASSPGQGVQPQHF. The CDR3 bases are TGTGCCAGCTCACCAGGGCAGGGGGTTCAGCCCCAGCATTTT. Variable domain in full (rest from reference TRBV18 and TRBJ1-5): NAGVMQNPRHLVRRRGQEARLRCSPMKGHSHVYWYRQLPEEGLKFMVYLQKENIIDESGMPKERFSAEFPKEGPSILRIQQVVRGDSAAYFCASSPGQGVQPQHFGDGTRLSIL.

The chain recombines TRBV11-2 with TRBJ1-1; D may be TRBD1 (5 bases). CDR3 length equals 17 residues. Trimming took 4 bases from V and 4 from J, leaving 22 bases between them. CDR1 is SGHAT, CDR2 FQNNGV, per germline. The CDR3, as DNA: TGTGCCAGCAGCTCATCAAAGTGGGGGGACGGGGGCACTGAAGCTTTCTTT. Translating it yields CASSSSKWGDGGTEAFF.

For the CDR3, the DNA is TGTGCCAGCAGCTTTGGGCTAGCGGGAGTCCATGAGCAGTTCTTC. As protein: CASSFGLAGVHEQFF. The V gene is TRBV7-9, the J gene TRBJ2-1; 10 bases match TRBD2. The CDR3 runs to 15 residues. Losses at the gene ends were 3 bases for V and 8 bases for J; bases not matched to a gene: 7. Germline CDR1 reads SEHNR; CDR2 reads FQNEAQ (reference sequence).

This chain joins TRBV7-2 and TRBJ2-1; D perhaps matches TRBD2 (5 bases). In germline, CDR1 is SGHTA, CDR2 FQGNSA. This CDR3 is built from 13 residues. Trimming removed 0 bases from V and 9 bases from J, with 9 bases in between. The CDR3 loop reads CASSLANRGEQFF. In DNA form, the CDR3 reads TGTGCCAGCAGCTTAGCGAACCGGGGTGAGCAGTTCTTC.

The chain recombines TRBV7-9 with TRBJ1-6, with 7 bases lining up with TRBD1. The CDR3 has 17 amino acids. V was pared by 6 bases and J by 8 bases, with 16 bases of the junction left unmatched. Per the germline V gene, CDR1 is SEHNR and CDR2 is FQNEAQ (reference sequence). The CDR3, as DNA: TGTGCCAGCAGTTCCACCCAACAGGGGCTTGGTCATTCACCCCTCCACTTT. This encodes CASSSTQQGLGHSPLHF.

The chain couples TRBV30 to TRBJ2-7; D perhaps matches TRBD2 (6 bases). With 4 bases removed from V and 2 bases from J, the gap between germline ends came to 12 bases. CDR3 length: 13 amino acids. CDR1 GTSNPN and CDR2 SVGIG come from the germline V gene (reference sequence). The CDR3: CAWNGGTAYEQYF. In DNA, the CDR3 is TGTGCCTGGAACGGCGGGACGGCCTACGAGCAGTACTTC.

The CDR3 region is CASSSPTAATNYGYTF. The CDR3 nucleotides are TGTGCCAGCAGCTCTCCGACGGCGGCAACCAACTATGGCTACACCTTC. The chain recombines TRBV7-9 with TRBJ1-2; D remains unclear. The CDR3 extends over 16 amino acids. Germline-derived CDR1 and CDR2 are SEHNR and FQNEAQ (reference sequence). V lost 4 bases and J lost 2, with 17 bases in between. Full variable domain (outside the CDR3, taken from reference TRBV7-9 and TRBJ1-2): DTGVSQNPRHKITKRGQNVTFRCDPISEHNRLYWYRQTLGQGPEFLTYFQNEAQLEKSRLLSDRFSAERPKGSFSTLEIQRTEQGDSAMYLCASSSPTAATNYGYTFGSGTRLTVV.

The chain uses TRBV25-1 and TRBJ2-1; tentatively, D is TRBD1 (7 bases). The CDR3 is 14 residues long. V was clipped by 1 base and J by 8 bases, with 12 bases between them. Looked up from germline, CDR1 is MGHDK and CDR2 is SYGVNS. CDR3 coding DNA: TGTGCCAGCAGTGAATCGGCGGGGACAGATGAGCAGTTCTTC. Amino acid sequence: CASSESAGTDEQFF. Variable domain in full (rest from reference TRBV25-1 and TRBJ2-1): EADIYQTPRYLVIGTGKKITLECSQTMGHDKMYWYQQDPGMELHLIHYSYGVNSTEKGDLSSESTVSRIRTEHFPLTLESARPSHTSQYLCASSESAGTDEQFFGPGTRLTVL.

This chain uses TRBV7-6 with TRBJ2-1; 7 bases fit TRBD2. In germline, CDR1 is SGHVS, CDR2 FNYEAQ. The CDR3 runs 15 residues. Trimming removed 5 bases from V and 7 bases from J; junction bases left unmatched: 11. The CDR3: CASSLSWGEGNEQFF. As DNA, the CDR3 is TGTGCCAGCAGCCTGTCGTGGGGGGAGGGGAATGAGCAGTTCTTC.

The chain's CDR3 is CASPEGGGGTQYF. The CDR3 DNA follows: TGTGCCAGCCCCGAGGGCGGGGGGGGTACGCAGTATTTT. J is TRBJ2-3 and V is TRBV5-4, with 9 bases lining up with TRBD2. Germline V gives CDR1 SGHNT, CDR2 YYREEE (reference sequence). This CDR3 has 13 residues. V was clipped by 7 bases and J by 8 bases; unmatched bases: 8.

The chain couples TRBV10-3 to TRBJ2-7; TRBD2 agrees at 9 bases. The CDR3 covers 17 residues. Trimming at V came to 2 bases and at J to 2 bases, leaving 10 bases not matched to a gene. Germline V lookup: CDR1 ENHRY, CDR2 SYGVKD. Here the CDR3 reads CAISEGMSGRSPYEQYF. CDR3 DNA sequence: TGTGCCATCAGTGAGGGGATGAGCGGGAGGTCCCCCTACGAGCAGTACTTC.

The V gene is TRBV18, the J gene TRBJ1-2, with 7 bases fitting TRBD1. This CDR3 is built from 15 residues. V lost 8 bases to trimming and J lost 2 bases; unmatched junction nucleotides: 11. Germline CDR1 is KGHSH and CDR2 is LQKENI. The CDR3: CASPPPGQPNYGYTF. CDR3 coding DNA: TGTGCCAGCCCCCCCCCGGGACAGCCGAACTATGGCTACACCTTC.

The chain links TRBV7-2 to TRBJ2-4; perhaps TRBD1 as D (6 bases). Germline V gene data show CDR1 as SGHTA and CDR2 as FQGNSA. Trimming left V 3 bases short and J 7 bases short, with 19 bases between. This CDR3 is built from 16 residues. CDR3 loop: CASSFRPDRLENIQYF. The CDR3 bases are TGTGCCAGCAGCTTTCGGCCAGACAGGTTGGAGAACATTCAGTACTTC.

CDR3: CASSMVAHTGELFF. The CDR3 DNA reads as TGTGCCAGTAGTATGGTAGCGCACACCGGGGAGCTGTTTTTT. This chain connects TRBV19 to TRBJ2-2, with a possible D match to TRBD2 (5 bases). Germline V gene sequence: CDR1 LNHDA, CDR2 SQIVND (reference sequence). V lost 3 bases and J lost 3, with 8 bases in between. The CDR3 spans 14 residues. Full variable domain (remainder filled in from reference TRBV19 and TRBJ2-2): DGGITQSPKYLFRKEGQNVTLSCEQNLNHDAMYWYRQDPGQGLRLIYYSQIVNDFQKGDIAEGYSVSREKKESFPLTVTSAQKNPTAFYLCASSMVAHTGELFFGEGSRLTVL.

The chain employs TRBV14 and TRBJ1-2; D remains ambiguous. The CDR3 extends over 13 amino acids. Germline-derived CDR1 and CDR2 are SGHDN and FVKESK. V lost 5 bases and J lost 4, with 11 bases in between. CDR3 nucleotide sequence: TGTGCCAGCAGCGCGGACTGGGGCTATGGCTACACCTTC. This codes for CASSADWGYGYTF.

The chain employs TRBV5-4 and TRBJ2-3; TRBD1 might be the D (9 bases). Between the trimmed V and J ends, which lost 3 bases and 5 bases, there was a span of 19 bases. Per the germline V gene, CDR1 is SGHNT and CDR2 is YYREEE (reference sequence). The CDR3 runs 16 residues. Written as DNA, the CDR3 is TGTGCCAGCAGCTCCACAGGGGGCCGGGAGGGAGATACGCAGTATTTT. Its translation: CASSSTGGREGDTQYF.

The chain carries TRBV7-9 and TRBJ2-7; 8 bases fit TRBD1. Germline CDR1 and CDR2: SEHNR and FQNEAQ (reference sequence). The length of the CDR3 is 14 residues. Germline trimming cut 3 bases from V and 6 bases from J; bases unmatched to any gene: 7. CDR3: CASSFPTGVPEQYF. CDR3 nucleotides: TGTGCCAGCAGCTTCCCGACAGGGGTTCCCGAGCAGTACTTC.

The gene calls are TRBV3-1 (or the pseudogene TRBV3-2) and TRBJ2-3; 7 bases align to TRBD1. Germline trimming cut 4 bases from V and 4 bases from J; bases unmatched to any gene: 8. Germline values: CDR1 LGHDT, CDR2 YNNKEL (reference sequence). CDR3 length equals 15 residues. The CDR3 bases are TGTGCCAGCAGCCCTCGACAGGGTCGGGCAGATACGCAGTATTTT. Protein product: CASSPRQGRADTQYF.

The rearrangement uses TRBV11-2 and TRBJ2-7; D gene unclear. V lost 4 bases and J 5 bases, leaving 9 bases between the germline ends. CDR3 length: 12 residues. CDR1 is SGHAT, CDR2 FQNNGV, per germline. The CDR3 sequence: CASSSYHDEQYV. CDR3 coding DNA: TGTGCCAGCAGCTCCTATCACGACGAGCAGTACGTC.

The chain employs TRBV4-1 and TRBJ2-2; 8 bases are shared with TRBD1. The CDR3 loop spans 16 amino acids. CDR1 and CDR2 from the germline V gene are MGHRA and YSYEKL. The ends lost 7 bases at V and 5 bases at J; junction bases unmatched: 12. The CDR3 here is CASTRGTGPTTGELFF. The CDR3 nucleotides read TGCGCCAGCACCCGAGGGACAGGCCCGACAACCGGGGAGCTGTTTTTT.